Listed below are T cell receptor beta chains from one sample, sequenced in a study of cytomegalovirus exposure and HLA in healthy donors. Sequencing was performed with immunoSEQ multiplex PCR; in TCRdb, only in-frame clones are kept and a portion is missing. In the table there are some 130,000 clones, approximately 80% of which are singletons. Sequenced input: PBMCs. Receptors originate from a man aged 30 to 45 in good health and CMV-seronegative. CDR3s leave out the opening cysteine and the closing phenylalanine or tryptophan. Each record gives: J gene, V gene, CDR3 protein.

TRBJ1-4 TRBV5-1 ASSLSTGSEKLF
TRBJ1-3 TRBV7-2 ASSFTGSGNTIY
TRBJ2-7 TRBV10-3 AIRDSHYEQY
TRBJ2-1 TRBV30 AWKLAAYNEQF
TRBJ2-1 TRBV4-1 ASSPGLDGREQF
TRBJ1-1 TRBV5-6 ASSAGLGNTEAF
TRBJ2-1 TRBV30 AFRPLSDEQF
TRBJ2-7 TRBV6-5 ASSYEQGYGEQY
TRBJ1-6 TRBV7-2 ASSLFAGSPLH
TRBJ1-1 TRBV6-4 ASSLREGYNTEAF
TRBJ2-3 TRBV6-5 ASSPQAEGTDTQY
TRBJ1-4 TRBV28 ASSLPRTGAEATNEKLF
TRBJ2-5 TRBV30 AWSQGAGETQY
TRBJ2-1 TRBV30 AWKVLDYNEQF
TRBJ2-1 TRBV6-4 ASSDVGQVTDEQF
TRBJ2-2 TRBV10-3 AIRETGERTGELF
TRBJ2-5 TRBV28 ASVGGDKLAQGTQY
TRBJ1-2 TRBV5-4 ASSLWAARVDYT
TRBJ2-3 TRBV7-2 ASSLQGQDTQY
TRBJ1-1 TRBV5-1 ASRAGTGGTEAF
TRBJ2-7 TRBV7-9 ASSPRQGVIYEQY
TRBJ2-5 TRBV7-9 ASSLGQGQETQY
TRBJ1-1 TRBV27 ASRGQATLEAF
TRBJ1-2 TRBV9 ASSVYRGHDYT
TRBJ2-1 TRBV6-1 ATWGSGINEQF
TRBJ1-5 TRBV18 ASSPKGGQDNNQPQH
TRBJ1-1 TRBV19 ASSSGTGRSVNTEAF
NA TRBV7-2 ASSLRGDNFYEQY
TRBJ1-2 TRBV7-2 ASSSSIHGYT
TRBJ2-7 TRBV15 ATSGPPGRVVRHEQY
TRBJ1-1 TRBV28 ASSFGQGYTEAF
TRBJ2-1 TRBV7-9 ASSFTDREKF
TRBJ1-5 TRBV7-9 ASSLETSVDRLNQPQH
TRBJ2-3 TRBV10-3 AISKGFWSEDTQY
TRBJ2-1 TRBV9 ASSLGTSVYNEQF
TRBJ2-7 TRBV10-3 AIRTGYEQY
TRBJ1-2 TRBV7-8 ASSLVGRVYGYT
TRBJ2-7 TRBV6-5 ASSYTLAGVPYEQY
TRBJ1-4 TRBV19 ASGQAATNEKLF
TRBJ2-2 TRBV30 ASQMTNTGELF
TRBJ2-3 TRBV29-1 SVDPGQPIPCTDTQY
TRBJ1-4 TRBV7-6 ASSLALSGVGTNEKLF
TRBJ1-1 TRBV4-2 ASSQDLVGAGFTEAF
TRBJ2-1 TRBV12-5 ASGAGYNEQF
TRBJ2-7 TRBV7-9 ASSLNSLADEQY
TRBJ1-5 TRBV6-5 ASSSTGNQPQH
TRBJ2-1 TRBV6-5 ASGTGGYEQF
TRBJ2-2 TRBV27 ASGGLAATGELF
TRBJ1-4 TRBV30 AWSEGVVGEKLF
TRBJ1-1 TRBV7-8 ASSFGRGTEAF
TRBJ2-6 TRBV25-1 ASSEPQGVSGANVLT
TRBJ2-3 TRBV7-2 ASSLAGVYTDTQY
TRBJ1-5 TRBV5-1 ASSLGPLGESQPQH